Each of the 32 T cell receptor beta chains below was sequenced from the same sample in a study of blood T cells in healthy people across ages. PCR was performed a second time for about 7 to 11 cycles using a sample-barcoded 5' primer and a J-beta primer mix. TCRdb reprocessed the 5' RACE reads via MiXCR and lists one record per CDR3 protein. The sample lists about 900,000 distinct CDR3 sequences; about 62% were seen once. The material sequenced was blood. The receptors stem from a man between 25 and 39 years old in good health.

The chain is built from TRBV4-2 and TRBJ2-1; 9 positions agree with TRBD1. Germline trimming cut 6 bases from V and 7 bases from J; bases unmatched to any gene: 4. Germline values: CDR1 LGHNA, CDR2 YNFKEQ. The CDR3 loop spans 13 amino acids. CDR3 sequence: CASRLDRGNEQFF. The CDR3 bases are TGTGCCAGCAGACTAGACAGGGGGAATGAGCAGTTCTTC.

V usage is TRBV6-5 and J usage is TRBJ1-2; D gene ambiguous. The V gene's germline CDR1 is MNHEY and CDR2 SVGAGI. Trimming took 4 bases from V and 0 from J, leaving 9 bases between them. This CDR3 has 14 amino acids. The DNA for the CDR3 is TGTGCCAGCAGTTCCCTCGAGGCTAACTATGGCTACACCTTC. Its translation is CASSSLEANYGYTF.

This clonotype was seen more than once but under ten times. The chain combines TRBV6-5 with TRBJ1-2; D might be TRBD1 (5 bases). The CDR3 extends over 12 amino acids. V was pared by 4 bases and J by 8 bases, with 11 bases between. Germline assignment: CDR1 MNHEY and CDR2 SVGAGI. The CDR3 is CASSSQGGGYTF. The CDR3 DNA follows: TGTGCCAGCAGTTCCCAGGGAGGAGGCTACACCTTC.

The V call is TRBV10-3, the J call TRBJ2-3, with 8 positions matching TRBD2. The trim removed 7 bases at V and 2 bases at J, leaving 5 bases unmatched. Germline CDR1 reads ENHRY; CDR2 reads SYGVKD. The CDR3 runs 14 residues. The CDR3 DNA reads as TGTGCCATCACGGGAGGGTCCCTCACAGATACGCAGTATTTT. This encodes CAITGGSLTDTQYF.

The chain links TRBV20-1 to TRBJ2-1; 9 bases align to TRBD1. There are 15 residues in the CDR3. Germline values: CDR1 DFQATT, CDR2 SNEGSKA (reference sequence). The V segment lost 6 bases and the J segment 8 bases; nucleotides outside the gene matches: 14. The CDR3 bases are TGCAGTGCGGATCCGGGACAGGGTAATTTTTATGAGCAGTTCTTC. It translates to CSADPGQGNFYEQFF.

The V and J genes are TRBV4-3 and TRBJ2-7, with TRBD1 matching over 8 bases. This CDR3 has 15 residues. CDR1 LGHNA and CDR2 YSLEER come from the germline V gene. Unmatched junction bases numbered 4, after V lost 0 bases and J lost 3 bases. CDR3 in DNA: TGCGCCAGCAGCCAAGAGTACACAGGGGGCTACGAGCAGTACTTC. Encoded protein: CASSQEYTGGYEQYF.

The chain employs TRBV21-1 and TRBJ1-2. TRBV21-1 is a pseudogene. This CDR3 spans 15 amino acids. The CDR3 region has the DNA TGTGCCAGCAGCAAAGGACATAACTCTAACTATGGCTACACCTTC. Translated: CASSKGHNSNYGYTF.

The CDR3 region is CASLPGDRVIYEQYF. CDR3 sequence (DNA): TGTGCCAGCTTGCCGGGGGACAGGGTGATCTACGAGCAGTACTTC. The rearrangement uses TRBV6-6 and TRBJ2-4; 9 nucleotides agree with TRBD1. The J call may be incorrect, as the DNA end agrees better with TRBJ2-7. The V gene's germline CDR1 is MNHNY and CDR2 SVGAGI (reference sequence). The CDR3 sequence is 15 residues long.

This clonotype was picked up a small number of times. J is TRBJ2-5 and V is TRBV20-1; D is uncertain. V lost 0 bases and J 5 bases, leaving 10 bases between the germline ends. The CDR3 extends over 13 amino acids. Germline V gene lookup returns CDR1 DFQATT and CDR2 SNEGSKA (reference sequence). CDR3 DNA: TGCAGTGCTAGAGATCCCGGCGTCGAGACCCAGTACTTC. Translated, it gives CSARDPGVETQYF.

The chain has TRBV28 and TRBJ1-1; no reliable D call. The CDR3 length is 16 residues. CDR1 is MDHEN and CDR2 is SYDVKM in the germline V gene. V was trimmed by 5 bases and J by 1 base, leaving 17 bases between them. CDR3 amino acids: CASSLAQQYSNTEAFF. CDR3 sequence (DNA): TGTGCCAGCAGTCTAGCACAACAGTATTCGAACACTGAAGCTTTCTTT.

This clonotype was seen a handful of times. The chain is built from TRBV25-1 and TRBJ1-2; TRBD1 might be the D (6 bases). Trimming left V 1 base short and J 7 bases short, with 16 bases between. CDR1 is MGHDK, CDR2 SYGVNS, per germline. CDR3 size: 15 residues. CDR3 bases: TGTGCCAGCAGTGAATTCCTGGGGGCGGGAGGTGGCTACACCTTC. Its protein is CASSEFLGAGGGYTF.

The V gene is TRBV6-2 or TRBV6-3, the J gene TRBJ1-5, with 7 bases aligning to TRBD1. This CDR3 contains 14 residues. Trimming at V came to 6 bases and at J to 8 bases, leaving 10 bases not matched to a gene. Germline V CDR1 and CDR2: MNHEY, SVGEGT. CDR3 nucleotide sequence: TGTGCCAGCAGCCAACAGGGGTCCTTGAAGCCCCAGCATTTT. Its protein product is CASSQQGSLKPQHF.

Details on this clonotype: A junction end diverges from the germline sequence, so it may reflect a read error. The chain links TRBV28 to TRBJ1-2, with TRBD1 identical over 9 bases. This CDR3 is 13 amino acids long. Germline V CDR1 and CDR2: MDHEN, SYDVKM. DNA for the CDR3: TGTGCCAGCAGTACAGGGGGCGACTATGGCCACACCTTC. Its protein product is CASSTGGDYGHTF.

The CDR3 here is CASSYSTGQLRNEQFF. The CDR3 DNA follows: TGTGCCAGCAGTTACTCGACCGGGCAGCTCCGGAATGAGCAGTTCTTC. The V call is TRBV6-5, the J call TRBJ2-1; unclear D gene. Deletions cut 0 bases from V and 7 bases from J, with 16 bases between. The germline V gene has CDR1 MNHEY and CDR2 SVGAGI. The CDR3 has 16 amino acids.

This clonotype showed up just a few times. The chain is built from TRBV29-1 and TRBJ2-5; D is perhaps TRBD1 (6 bases). With 3 bases removed from V and 2 bases from J, the gap between germline ends came to 13 bases. The length of the CDR3 is 14 residues. The germline V gene has CDR1 SQVTM and CDR2 ANQGSEA. The CDR3 DNA follows: TGCAGCGTTGACTTTGGACAGCAGCAAGAGACCCAGTACTTC. This codes for CSVDFGQQQETQYF.

This clonotype was counted between two and nine times. V is TRBV7-2 and J is TRBJ1-6; D perhaps matches TRBD1 (5 bases). Germline loops: CDR1 SGHTA, CDR2 FQGNSA. Trimming stripped 5 bases from V and 6 bases from J, with 17 bases between. The CDR3 contains 16 residues. Here the CDR3 DNA reads TGTGCCAGCAGCCCACAGGCTGCCATAACTAATTCACCCCTCCACTTT. The encoded protein is CASSPQAAITNSPLHF.

The chain joins TRBV19 to TRBJ2-2, with 8 positions matching TRBD1. The V and J ends lost 5 bases and 4 bases, in that order; junction bases with no gene match: 6. The CDR3 is 15 residues long. Germline V gives CDR1 LNHDA, CDR2 SQIVND (reference sequence). The CDR3 sequence: CASSPLGQATGELFF. The CDR3 DNA follows: TGTGCCAGTAGTCCTTTGGGACAGGCCACCGGGGAGCTGTTTTTT.

V usage is TRBV6-4 and J usage is TRBJ2-1; 7 positions match TRBD2. The J segment lost 0 bases and the V segment lost 3 bases, leaving 5 bases of the junction unmatched. The CDR3 extends over 16 amino acids. Germline V lookup: CDR1 MRHNA, CDR2 SNTAGT. CDR3 nucleotide sequence: TGTGCCAGCAGTGATGGAGCGGGGAGCTCCTACAATGAGCAGTTCTTC. Translated: CASSDGAGSSYNEQFF.

As for this clonotype: In this CDR3 the conserved last residue, phenylalanine or tryptophan, is missing, so a read error is likely. The V and J genes are TRBV4-2 and TRBJ2-7; D unclear. Trimming cost V 0 bases and J 7 bases, with 7 bases left between them. The CDR3 is made up of 12 amino acids. Germline loops: CDR1 LGHNA, CDR2 YNFKEQ. Written as DNA, the CDR3 is TGTGCCAGCAGCCAAGAGGCGCGAGAGCAGTACATC. Amino acid sequence: CASSQEAREQYI.

This clonotype was counted only a few times. This rearrangement joins TRBV3-1 to TRBJ2-1, with D hard to call. This CDR3 is 15 amino acids long. Per the germline V gene, CDR1 is LGHDT and CDR2 is YNNKEL (reference sequence). V lost 4 bases and J 0 bases, leaving 10 bases between the germline ends. The CDR3 spells CASSPSLDSYNEQFF. The DNA of the CDR3 is TGTGCCAGCAGCCCCTCACTGGACTCCTACAATGAGCAGTTCTTC.

The chain is built from TRBV7-3 and TRBJ2-7; D not resolved. Germline CDR1 reads SGHTA; CDR2 reads FQGTGA. This CDR3 contains 13 residues. V gave up 1 base and J gave up 7 bases, with 11 bases separating them. CDR3 sequence: CASSLSVVGEQYF. Here the CDR3 DNA reads TGTGCCAGCAGCTTAAGTGTGGTGGGGGAGCAGTACTTC.

The chain carries TRBV9 and TRBJ1-6; perhaps TRBD1 as D (6 bases). This CDR3 region has 16 residues. From germline, CDR1 is SGDLS and CDR2 YYNGEE. Trimming left V 3 bases short and J 0 bases short, with 10 bases between. The CDR3 spells CASSAEDSSYNSPLHF. CDR3 in DNA: TGTGCCAGCAGCGCCGAGGACAGCTCCTATAATTCACCCCTCCACTTT.

The CDR3 DNA is TGTGCCAGCAGCGTAGGAGGTAGCGGCAATGAGCAGTTCTTC. Translated, it gives CASSVGGSGNEQFF. V is TRBV9 and J is TRBJ2-1, with TRBD2 as a possible D gene (6 bases). The CDR3 is 14 residues long. V gave up 0 bases and J gave up 6 bases, with 10 bases separating them. The germline CDR1 and CDR2 sequences are SGDLS and YYNGEE.

The CDR3 bases are TGTGCCACCAGCGGGATAGCGAGAGAGACCCAGTACTTC. It codes for CATSGIARETQYF. This chain uses TRBV15 with TRBJ2-7; D might be TRBD2 (5 bases). The tail of the sequence fits TRBJ2-5 better, so the J call may be wrong. Per germline, CDR1 LNHNV and CDR2 YYDKDF (reference sequence). The CDR3 loop spans 13 amino acids.

The chain joins TRBV4-2 to TRBJ2-7; 8 bases agree with TRBD1. The CDR3 sequence is 15 residues long. V trimming: 2 bases; J trimming: 0 bases; junction bases outside the gene matches: 3. Germline assignment: CDR1 LGHNA and CDR2 YNFKEQ. In DNA form, the CDR3 reads TGTGCCAGCAGCCAACTCAGGGGGCTCTCCTACGAGCAGTACTTC. Its translation is CASSQLRGLSYEQYF.

This chain links TRBV12-3 or TRBV12-4 with TRBJ2-7; tentatively, D is TRBD2 (6 bases). The CDR3 has 12 amino acids. V lost 6 bases to trimming and J lost 1 base, with 7 bases between them. The CDR3 protein is CASRGTSYEQYF. The CDR3 DNA reads TGTGCCAGCAGAGGGACTTCCTACGAGCAGTACTTC.

The chain combines TRBV20-1 with TRBJ2-2; TRBD2 aligns across 7 bases. There are 13 residues in the CDR3. The V and J ends lost 6 bases and 4 bases, in that order; junction bases with no gene match: 5. From germline, CDR1 is DFQATT and CDR2 SNEGSKA (reference sequence). The CDR3 DNA reads as TGCAGTGCCTTACGGGGGGTCACCGGGGAGCTGTTTTTT. As protein: CSALRGVTGELFF.

This chain joins TRBV6-2 or TRBV6-3 and TRBJ2-3; perhaps TRBD2 as D (6 bases). In germline, CDR1 is MNHEY, CDR2 SVGEGT. Trimming pared 5 bases from V and 0 bases from J, leaving 15 bases between. The CDR3 spans 16 residues. CDR3 sequence reads: CASSPPPGVSTDTQYF. The DNA for the CDR3 is TGTGCCAGCAGTCCGCCGCCGGGGGTAAGCACAGATACGCAGTATTTT.

This clonotype has just a few counts. The CDR3 DNA reads as TGTGCCAGCAGGAACACAGGACTGGGCGGGCAGTTCTTC. The encoded protein is CASRNTGLGGQFF. The chain combines TRBV14 with TRBJ2-1; D may match TRBD1 or TRBD2 (5 bases each). V lost 6 bases and J lost 12, with 18 bases in between. The CDR3 is 13 residues long. CDR1 is SGHDN and CDR2 is FVKESK in the germline V gene.

The rearrangement links TRBV24-1 to TRBJ2-5; TRBD1 aligns across 10 bases. Judging by the DNA end, TRBJ2-7 fits better; the J call may be wrong. CDR3 size: 15 residues. Germline CDR1 and CDR2: KGHDR and SFDVKD. The CDR3 reads CATSDPRDRGNEQYF. CDR3 in DNA: TGTGCCACCAGTGATCCCCGGGACAGGGGAAACGAGCAGTACTTC.

This clonotype has just a few counts. The chain uses TRBV4-3 and TRBJ2-3; the D gene is possibly TRBD2 (5 bases). Trimming left V 1 base short and J 10 bases short, with 9 bases between. The CDR3 has 12 amino acids. Per germline, CDR1 LGHNA and CDR2 YSLEER. The CDR3 DNA is TGCGCCAGCAGCCAAGCCGGGAAGGCGCAGTATTTT. Its translation: CASSQAGKAQYF.

The V gene is TRBV7-2, the J gene TRBJ2-7; D is perhaps TRBD2 (6 bases). The CDR3 has 17 residues. Germline values: CDR1 SGHTA, CDR2 FQGNSA. V dropped 5 bases and J dropped 1 base, with 21 bases sitting between them. The CDR3 nucleotides are TGTGCCAGCAGCCAAATAACCACCGGGACTTTATCCTACGAGCAGTACTTC. Translated: CASSQITTGTLSYEQYF.